This TCR beta chain emerged from a study of early T cells in non-severe SARS-CoV-2 infection (dated by TCRdb to the early 2020s). Regarding the study in general: TCR sequencing used bulk RNA from unsorted whole blood, so alpha and beta chains could not be paired. Points the paper makes about the study in general: VDJdb matching was skewed toward anti-spike CD8 responses and likely underestimated virus-specific expansions, missing private and CD4 specificities.

This clonotype was observed a handful of times. Its target antigen remains unknown. No clone much larger than this one lies a single base away; base qualities are absent. The germline V gene yields SGDLS for CDR1 and YYNGEE for CDR2. Between the V and J ends, shortened by 2 bases and 5 bases respectively, the junction contains 12 bases. The CDR3 starts with the cysteine, ends with the phenylalanine, and has 14 residues. This entry keeps only the CDR3 DNA: 42 bases, framed from base 1. Preparation of the library involved 5' RACE. Instrument on record: NextSeq 500. In the TCR library protocol, unique molecular identifiers were attached to individual cDNA molecules to correct for PCR bias and sequencing error. Both TCR alpha and beta chains were sequenced, and tight co-correlation was observed between alpha and beta sequence abundances in each sample. Turning to the authors' computational methods: Decombinator V4 was used to annotate TCR sequences for V gene, J gene and CDR3. Expanded TCRs were defined as changing significantly between any two time points under a Poisson model with p below 0.0001. TCR abundances were normalised to the total number of TCRs sequenced in each sample and reported as counts per million. MAIT TCRs were defined by TRAV1-2 paired with TRAJ12, TRAJ20 or TRAJ33, and iNKT TCRs by TRAV10 paired with TRAJ18. VDJdb, accessed 1 November 2021, was searched for CMV, EBV and SARS-CoV-2 annotated TCRs, excluding TCRs annotated for multiple antigens. TCRdb reworked the public reads: Q25 trimming with fastp, MiXCR clone assembly, productive beta chains retained. Each entry merges the rows of one CDR3 protein and shows their most common DNA and genes. For this entry, the V and J calls and clone size follow TCRdb and not the study's own pipeline. The sample table contains around 35,000 distinct CDR3 sequences; only one count was recorded for roughly 5.9% of them. 25% to 30% of the sample is held by the ten biggest clonotypes.

A case-control design nested within a healthcare worker cohort in London, UK, was used, with weekly nasopharyngeal swab PCR tests and blood sampling performed. Healthcare workers were recruited during the week of the UK lockdown, between 23 and 31 March 2020, and followed weekly for up to about 15 weeks. The receptor's source is an adult who was a healthcare worker with PCR-confirmed SARS-CoV-2 infection or an uninfected control (not recorded which). The chain was built from TRBV9 and TRBJ2-3; the D gene identity is not certain. The material sequenced was whole blood. The CDR3 sequence is CASSVIAEVDTQYF. DNA sequence: TGTGCCAGCAGCGTTATAGCTGAAGTAGATACGCAGTATTTT.